Presented here are 12 T cell receptor beta chains from one specimen sequenced in a study of cytomegalovirus exposure and HLA in healthy donors. Vbeta (60) and Jbeta (13) primers were used in the PCR. The protocol was immunoSEQ multiplex PCR, while the TCRdb copy is restricted to in-frame clones and leaves out a portion. This table has fewer than 150,000 clones, around 77% appearing once. Specimen: PBMCs. The source is a woman aged 25-40 years in good health and CMV-seropositive.

This rearrangement joins TRBV19 to TRBJ2-7, with 11 bases lining up with TRBD2. CDR1 and CDR2 from the germline V gene are LNHDA and SQIVND (reference sequence). The CDR3 sequence is 16 residues long. V shed 6 bases and J 0 bases; nucleotides not matched to a gene: 7. CDR3 loop: CASSGLAGLSSYEQYF. The CDR3 DNA follows: TGTGCCAGTAGCGGACTAGCGGGTTTGAGCTCCTACGAGCAGTACTTC.

The CDR3 DNA sequence: TGTGCCAGCAGTGACCTATTGAGAAACTATGGCTACACCTTC. Translated, it gives CASSDLLRNYGYTF. V is TRBV25-1 and J is TRBJ1-2; D unresolved. This CDR3 contains 14 residues. V was clipped by 3 bases and J by 2 bases, with 10 bases between them. The germline V gene has CDR1 MGHDK and CDR2 SYGVNS.

The V and J genes are TRBV4-2 and TRBJ2-3; perhaps TRBD2 as D (6 bases). Trimming cost V 4 bases and J 4 bases, with 9 bases left between them. CDR1 LGHNA and CDR2 YNFKEQ come from the germline V gene. This CDR3 is 13 amino acids long. The CDR3 here is CASSPSGADTQYF. In DNA form, the CDR3 reads TGTGCCAGCAGCCCTTCGGGAGCAGATACGCAGTATTTT.

The V and J genes are TRBV5-1 and TRBJ2-3; D is possibly TRBD2 (5 bases). This CDR3 contains 15 residues. The germline CDR1 and CDR2 sequences are SGHRS and YFSETQ. Trimming removed 0 bases from V and 2 bases from J, with 10 bases in between. The CDR3 reads CASSLGASNTDTQYF. The DNA for the CDR3 is TGCGCCAGCAGCTTGGGGGCTAGCAACACAGATACGCAGTATTTT. Using reference TRBV5-1 and TRBJ2-3 for the parts outside the CDR3, the full variable domain is KAGVTQTPRYLIKTRGQQVTLSCSPISGHRSVSWYQQTPGQGLQFLFEYFSETQRNKGNFPGRFSGRQFSNSRSEMNVSTLELGDSALYLCASSLGASNTDTQYFGPGTRLTVL.

V gene TRBV5-1 combines with J gene TRBJ2-4, with unresolved D. The CDR3 extends over 13 amino acids. Trimming stripped 4 bases from V and 5 bases from J, with 10 bases between. The V gene's germline CDR1 is SGHRS and CDR2 YFSETQ. CDR3: CASSPASENIQYF. CDR3 DNA: TGCGCCAGCAGCCCTGCCTCAGAAAACATTCAGTACTTC.

This clone was seen only once. The chain recombines TRBV27 with TRBJ2-7, with 9 positions matching TRBD2. Germline V gives CDR1 MNHEY, CDR2 SMNVEV (reference sequence). This CDR3 has 14 amino acids. After removal of 2 bases from V and 4 bases from J, the junction contained 3 bases not matched to a gene. The CDR3 DNA reads as TGTGCCAGCAGTTTACAACTAGCGGGTTACGAGCAGTACTTC. Translation: CASSLQLAGYEQYF.

This clone was seen only a few times. The CDR3 DNA follows: TGTGCCAGCAAGGACACGCAGAGTAATGAAAAACTGTTTTTT. Translating gives CASKDTQSNEKLFF. The rearrangement uses TRBV6-5 and TRBJ1-4; a weak D match, TRBD1 (5 bases). The CDR3 runs 14 residues. Trimming took off 7 bases at V and 4 bases at J, with 13 bases between the two ends. Germline V gene lookup returns CDR1 MNHEY and CDR2 SVGAGI.

This chain joins TRBV13 and TRBJ2-7, with D tentatively TRBD1 (6 bases). Trimming took off 5 bases at V and 2 bases at J, with 22 bases between the two ends. CDR3 size: 17 residues. The germline V gene has CDR1 PRHDT and CDR2 FYEKMQ (reference sequence). In nucleotides, the CDR3 is TGTGCCAGCAGCCACTTCGACAGGCCCGGAGGAACCTACGAGCAGTACTTC. Translation: CASSHFDRPGGTYEQYF.

This rearrangement joins TRBV5-6 to TRBJ2-3, with TRBD1 matching over 7 bases. CDR1 and CDR2 from the germline V gene are SGHDT and YYEEEE. Losses at the gene ends were 3 bases for V and 7 bases for J; bases not matched to a gene: 2. This CDR3 is built from 12 residues. Here the CDR3 DNA reads TGTGCCAGCAGCTGGACAGGTAATACGCAGTATTTT. Its translation: CASSWTGNTQYF.

The rearrangement links TRBV2 to TRBJ2-5; maybe TRBD1 (5 bases). The CDR3 contains 12 residues. Between the trimmed V and J ends, which lost 5 bases and 5 bases, there was a span of 9 bases. Germline V gene data show CDR1 as SNHLY and CDR2 as FYNNEI. The CDR3 bases are TGTGCCAGCAGTAGACAGTCCGAGACCCAGTACTTC. It translates to CASSRQSETQYF.

The count of this clone is one. This chain uses TRBV12-5 with TRBJ1-1, with no clear D. The CDR3 contains 14 residues. V shed 4 bases and J shed 6 bases, with 15 bases lying between them. CDR1 and CDR2 from the germline V gene are LGHNT and FRNRAP. The CDR3 bases are TGTGCTAGTGGTTGGAGGATTCCTGACGCTGAAGCTTTCTTT. Amino acids: CASGWRIPDAEAFF.

This chain connects TRBV30 to TRBJ1-6; the D gene is possibly TRBD1 (6 bases). The germline V and J ends were trimmed by 4 bases and 5 bases, with 12 bases remaining between them. The length of the CDR3 is 14 residues. Germline V gene data show CDR1 as GTSNPN and CDR2 as SVGIG (reference sequence). CDR3 residues: CAWMNRDNNSPLHF. CDR3 nucleotide sequence: TGTGCCTGGATGAACCGGGACAATAATTCACCCCTCCACTTT.